The 29 T cell receptor beta chains presented below share a single source sample, sequenced in a study of liver allograft versus peripheral blood T cells. As for the study in general: T cell receptor repertoires in transplanted livers were compared with those in recipients' peripheral blood.

TCRdb called the reads again in MiXCR, with one record for every CDR3 protein. The sample lists 6,000 to 8,000 distinct CDR3 sequences; around 20% were seen once. The receptors come from a human patient who had a liver transplant. Some T cells may be graft donor cells.

To note about this clonotype: A much larger clone differs from this one at a single base, so this may be a read error. The chain is built from TRBV7-2 and TRBJ2-1; D could derive from TRBD1 or TRBD2 (6 bases each). The J call is uncertain, as TRBJ2-5 better fits the DNA end. The germline V gene encodes CDR1 SGHTA and CDR2 FQGNSA. The CDR3 is 15 amino acids. CDR3 sequence reads: CASSLGGGGVETQYF. In nucleotides, the CDR3 is TGTGCCAGCAGCTTAGGAGGAGGGGGAGTGGAGACCCAGTACTTC.

By frequency in the sample, this clonotype is medium-sized. Here the CDR3 DNA reads TGTGCCAGCTCTTGGGAGGGGGGCGGTGGAAACACCATATATTTT. Translated: CASSWEGGGGNTIYF. The genes are TRBV6-1 and TRBJ1-3; tentative D call: TRBD1 (6 bases). CDR1 and CDR2 from the germline V gene are MNHNS and SASEGT. Trimming shortened V by 8 bases and J by 3 bases, and 17 bases separated the two germline ends. The CDR3 spans 15 residues.

In its sample, this clonotype was seen many times. This chain joins TRBV7-2 and TRBJ2-5; 9 bases are a match to TRBD2. Germline trimming cut 6 bases from V and 5 bases from J; bases unmatched to any gene: 13. This CDR3 is built from 16 residues. From germline, CDR1 is SGHTA and CDR2 FQGNSA. The CDR3 spells CASRKPAGGPSETQYF. Here the CDR3 DNA reads TGTGCCAGCAGAAAACCCGCGGGAGGGCCGTCGGAGACCCAGTACTTC.

This clonotype was counted a few times. The V and J genes are TRBV20-1 and TRBJ1-5; maybe TRBD1 (6 bases). Germline values: CDR1 DFQATT, CDR2 SNEGSKA (reference sequence). CDR3 length: 13 residues. V was shortened by 1 base and J by 5 bases, with 9 bases between the two germline ends. The CDR3 spells CSARGDIHQPQHF. Written as DNA, the CDR3 is TGCAGTGCTAGAGGGGACATTCATCAGCCCCAGCATTTT.

The genes are TRBV7-2 and TRBJ2-1; D possibly corresponds to TRBD2 (6 bases). The V gene's germline CDR1 is SGHTA and CDR2 FQGNSA. The CDR3 loop spans 16 amino acids. The V and J ends lost 6 bases and 4 bases respectively, with 19 bases between them. The CDR3 here is CASSHAGTGVYNEQFF. CDR3 sequence (DNA): TGTGCCAGCAGTCACGCCGGGACTGGAGTATACAATGAGCAGTTCTTC.

The V gene is TRBV20-1, the J gene TRBJ1-1; TRBD1 aligns across 7 bases. The V gene's germline CDR1 is DFQATT and CDR2 SNEGSKA (reference sequence). V lost 5 bases to trimming and J lost 3 bases; unmatched junction nucleotides: 9. The CDR3 is 14 residues long. The CDR3 reads CSARRGLGYTEAFF. In DNA form, the CDR3 reads TGCAGTGCTCGAAGGGGGCTGGGTTACACTGAAGCTTTCTTT.

By proportion, this clonotype is medium-sized (0.01 to 0.1%). The chain recombines TRBV10-3 with TRBJ2-3; 7 bases are a match to TRBD2. Trimming took 8 bases from V and 2 from J; bases not matched to a gene: 10. This CDR3 spans 15 amino acids. Germline V gene data show CDR1 as ENHRY and CDR2 as SYGVKD. Here the CDR3 reads CAIGGESYFTDTQYF. The DNA for the CDR3 is TGTGCCATCGGGGGGGAGAGTTATTTCACAGATACGCAGTATTTT.

As for this clonotype: Being one base from a much bigger clone, this may be a read error. This chain connects TRBV28 to TRBJ2-1, with D perhaps TRBD2 (6 bases). CDR3 size: 15 residues. Germline CDR1 reads MDHEN; CDR2 reads SYDVKM. Deletions cut 6 bases from V and 12 bases from J, with 24 bases between. CDR3 nucleotide sequence: TGTGCCAGCAGGCTTTCACGGCCACTCGAGCGGGTGCAGTTCTTC. Translated, it gives CASRLSRPLERVQFF.

This clonotype was picked up many times. This rearrangement joins TRBV30 to TRBJ1-3; D is undetermined. The V and J ends lost 1 base and 2 bases respectively, with 6 bases between them. The CDR3 runs to 13 residues. In germline, CDR1 is GTSNPN, CDR2 SVGIG (reference sequence). CDR3 sequence (DNA): TGTGCCTGGAGTGGACGACCTGGAAACACCATATATTTT. Translated: CAWSGRPGNTIYF.

Ten or more counts support this clonotype. CDR3 nucleotide sequence: TGTGCCAGCAGGGAGGACAGGGTAGCGGTCTACGAGCAGTACTTC. It is translated as CASREDRVAVYEQYF. The rearrangement uses TRBV27 and TRBJ2-7; TRBD1 agrees at 8 bases. From germline, CDR1 is MNHEY and CDR2 SMNVEV (reference sequence). The V segment lost 6 bases and the J segment 3 bases; nucleotides outside the gene matches: 10. This CDR3 is 15 amino acids long.

This clonotype ranks as medium-sized. The chain couples TRBV29-1 to TRBJ1-1; D unclear. The CDR3 covers 14 residues. CDR1 is SQVTM and CDR2 is ANQGSEA in the germline V gene. Trimming cost V 1 base and J 2 bases, with 11 bases left between them. CDR3 region: CSVEASGSNTEAFF. DNA for the CDR3: TGCAGCGTTGAAGCTTCCGGGTCCAACACTGAAGCTTTCTTT.

This clonotype is judged medium-sized (0.01 to 0.1%). This chain links TRBV29-1 with TRBJ1-1; D unresolved. Germline CDR1 and CDR2: SQVTM and ANQGSEA. V lost 3 bases and J 0 bases, leaving 8 bases between the germline ends. The CDR3 runs 13 residues. The CDR3 sequence is CSVDGGMNTEAFF. CDR3 DNA: TGCAGCGTTGACGGAGGGATGAACACTGAAGCTTTCTTT.

In its sample, this clonotype ranks as medium-sized. The chain has TRBV18 and TRBJ1-1; D uncertain. CDR3 length: 13 amino acids. CDR1 is KGHSH and CDR2 is LQKENI in the germline V gene. V was trimmed by 2 bases and J by 1 base, leaving 5 bases between them. Here the CDR3 DNA reads TGTGCCAGCTCACCAGGATCGAACACTGAAGCTTTCTTT. Residues: CASSPGSNTEAFF.

This clonotype is termed medium-sized. This chain links TRBV19 with TRBJ2-1; D might be TRBD2 (6 bases). The CDR3 is 15 amino acids. In germline, CDR1 is LNHDA, CDR2 SQIVND (reference sequence). The V end was cut by 4 bases, the J end by 8 bases, with 18 bases between. CDR3 amino acids: CASSRTGVNPDEQFF. For the CDR3, the DNA is TGTGCCAGTAGTAGGACGGGAGTAAATCCGGATGAGCAGTTCTTC.

By its share, this clonotype is medium-sized (0.01 to 0.1%). The chain combines TRBV6-6 with TRBJ1-1; D gene unclear. From germline, CDR1 is MNHNY and CDR2 SVGAGI (reference sequence). This CDR3 has 11 residues. V was trimmed by 7 bases and J by 7 bases, leaving 10 bases between them. The CDR3 loop is CASILHDEAFF. In DNA form, the CDR3 reads TGTGCCAGCATCCTTCATGATGAAGCTTTCTTT.

This clonotype is medium-sized in the sample. The chain recombines TRBV6-5 with TRBJ2-7, with D unclear. Trimming shortened V by 8 bases and J by 0 bases, and 11 bases separated the two germline ends. In germline, CDR1 is MNHEY, CDR2 SVGAGI. CDR3 size: 13 residues. The CDR3, as DNA: TGTGCCAGCCTGAGGTTGGGCTCCTACGAGCAGTACTTC. This translates into CASLRLGSYEQYF.

The chain has TRBV20-1 and TRBJ2-4, with D uncertain. V was pared by 3 bases and J by 1 base, with 4 bases between. The CDR3 runs to 12 residues. Germline loops: CDR1 DFQATT, CDR2 SNEGSKA (reference sequence). In DNA, the CDR3 is TGCAGTGCTAGTTTTGCCAAAAACATTCAGTACTTC. Translated, it gives CSASFAKNIQYF.

In its sample, this clonotype was seen a few times. The chain joins TRBV28 to TRBJ2-5; D remains ambiguous. CDR3 size: 15 residues. Germline V gives CDR1 MDHEN, CDR2 SYDVKM. V lost 5 bases and J 2 bases, leaving 15 bases between the germline ends. The CDR3 DNA follows: TGTGCCAGCAGTCCGCGTGGAGAGCCACAAGAGACCCAGTACTTC. It specifies CASSPRGEPQETQYF. Together with reference TRBV28 and TRBJ2-5, the CDR3 gives the full variable domain: DVKVTQSSRYLVKRTGEKVFLECVQDMDHENMFWYRQDPGLGLRLIYFSYDVKMKEKGDIPEGYSVSREKKERFSLILESASTNQTSMYLCASSPRGEPQETQYFGPGTRLLVL.

By proportion, this clonotype is medium-sized (0.01 to 0.1%). The genes are TRBV6-1 and TRBJ2-2, with 7 bases matching TRBD2. Trimming at V came to 4 bases and at J to 8 bases, leaving 10 bases not matched to a gene. The CDR3 contains 15 residues. In germline, CDR1 is MNHNS, CDR2 SASEGT. Written as DNA, the CDR3 is TGTGCCAGCAGTGCTCAGTGGGCGGGGGTTGGGGAGCTGTTTTTT. Translating gives CASSAQWAGVGELFF.

Within the sample, this clonotype is medium-sized. J is TRBJ1-3 and V is TRBV6-2 or TRBV6-3; D not certain. The CDR3 is 16 amino acids. Germline CDR1 MNHEY, CDR2 SVGEGT. V lost 0 bases and J 5 bases, leaving 14 bases between the germline ends. In DNA form, the CDR3 reads TGTGCCAGCAGTTACTCGTCTCAGAGCGGCCGAAACACCATATATTTT. Its protein is CASSYSSQSGRNTIYF.

The V and J genes are TRBV20-1 and TRBJ2-5; D unresolved. CDR3 size: 11 residues. CDR1 is DFQATT and CDR2 is SNEGSKA in the germline V gene (reference sequence). The V end was cut by 5 bases, the J end by 4 bases, with 8 bases between. The CDR3 is CSAALTETQYF. In nucleotides, the CDR3 is TGCAGTGCTGCCCTGACAGAGACCCAGTACTTC.

The table lists this clonotype with many counts. V and J are TRBV30 and TRBJ2-3; D ambiguous. Trimming cost V 4 bases and J 4 bases, with 21 bases left between them. Germline CDR1 reads GTSNPN; CDR2 reads SVGIG (reference sequence). This CDR3 spans 16 amino acids. The CDR3 nucleotides are TGTGCCTGGACCATGTGGGGTAGCATGGTCCCAGATACGCAGTATTTT. Amino acids: CAWTMWGSMVPDTQYF.

By share, this clonotype ranks as medium-sized. The genes are TRBV19 and TRBJ1-1; possible D gene TRBD1, 5 bases. The CDR3 spans 15 residues. V lost 1 base to trimming and J lost 2 bases, with 11 bases between them. Germline loops: CDR1 LNHDA, CDR2 SQIVND (reference sequence). The CDR3 DNA sequence: TGTGCCAGTAGTATAGCCCGGGGGGGAAACACTGAAGCTTTCTTT. Translation: CASSIARGGNTEAFF.

This clonotype was recorded a few times. The chain is built from TRBV6-8 and TRBJ1-4, with D perhaps matching TRBD1 (5 bases). The CDR3 is 14 residues long. Germline V lookup: CDR1 MNHGY, CDR2 SAAAGT. V was trimmed by 9 bases and J by 1 base, leaving 12 bases between them. The CDR3 region has the DNA TGTGCCAGAAATCTGACAGTAACTAATGAAAAACTGTTTTTT. It encodes CARNLTVTNEKLFF.

This clonotype was recorded a few times. The chain links TRBV3-1 to TRBJ2-1; no clear D. CDR3 length equals 11 residues. Germline V CDR1 and CDR2: LGHDT, YNNKEL (reference sequence). Deletions cut 2 bases from V and 7 bases from J, with 3 bases between. CDR3 loop: CASSQMNEQFF. In DNA form, the CDR3 reads TGTGCCAGCAGCCAAATGAATGAGCAGTTCTTC.

This clonotype has at least ten counts. The rearrangement joins TRBV7-2 to TRBJ1-6; D is possibly TRBD1 (6 bases). Germline lookup yields CDR1 SGHTA and CDR2 FQGNSA. With 5 bases removed from V and 10 bases from J, the gap between germline ends came to 18 bases. The CDR3 runs 15 residues. The DNA of the CDR3 is TGTGCCAGCAGCGCTTTACAGGGTCGGGGCTCACCCCTCCACTTT. The encoded protein is CASSALQGRGSPLHF.

This clonotype qualifies as medium-sized. This chain connects TRBV29-1 to TRBJ2-3; the D is unclear. This CDR3 spans 12 amino acids. Germline V CDR1 and CDR2: SQVTM, ANQGSEA. The ends were cut back, 6 bases at V and 2 bases at J, with 9 bases in the middle. CDR3 sequence reads: CSVVQYTDTQYF. The CDR3 DNA sequence: TGCAGCGTAGTACAGTACACAGATACGCAGTATTTT.

The rearrangement joins TRBV20-1 to TRBJ1-1, with TRBD1 matching 9 bases. Germline lookup yields CDR1 DFQATT and CDR2 SNEGSKA (reference sequence). CDR3 length: 14 residues. V lost 3 bases to trimming and J lost 2 bases; unmatched junction nucleotides: 4. The CDR3 spells CSARLQGANTEAFF. In DNA, the CDR3 is TGCAGTGCTAGGTTACAGGGGGCAAACACTGAAGCTTTCTTT.

By sample fraction, this clonotype is medium-sized. CDR3 DNA: TGTGCCATCAGTGAGCAGGGACGGGGTCAATTGAACACTGAAGCTTTCTTT. As protein: CAISEQGRGQLNTEAFF. The genes are TRBV10-3 and TRBJ1-1; D perhaps matches TRBD1 (5 bases). Germline V gene lookup returns CDR1 ENHRY and CDR2 SYGVKD. V was pared by 2 bases and J by 0 bases, with 16 bases between. This CDR3 is built from 17 residues.